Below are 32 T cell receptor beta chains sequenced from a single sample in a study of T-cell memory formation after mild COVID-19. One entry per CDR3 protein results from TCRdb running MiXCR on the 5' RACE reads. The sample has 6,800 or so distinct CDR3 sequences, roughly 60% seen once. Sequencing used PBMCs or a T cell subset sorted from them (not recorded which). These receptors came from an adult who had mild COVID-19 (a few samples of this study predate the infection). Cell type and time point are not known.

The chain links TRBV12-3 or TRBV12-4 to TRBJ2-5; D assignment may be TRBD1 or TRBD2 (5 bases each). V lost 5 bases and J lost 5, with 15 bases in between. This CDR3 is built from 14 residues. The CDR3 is CASSPTGLRETQYF. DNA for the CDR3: TGTGCCAGCAGTCCGACGGGGCTTAGGGAGACCCAGTACTTC.

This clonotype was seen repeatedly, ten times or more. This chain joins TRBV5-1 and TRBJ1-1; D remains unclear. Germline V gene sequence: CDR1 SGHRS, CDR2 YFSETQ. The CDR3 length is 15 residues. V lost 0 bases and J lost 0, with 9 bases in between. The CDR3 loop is CASSLGTFLNTEAFF. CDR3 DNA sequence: TGCGCCAGCAGCTTGGGGACTTTCTTGAACACTGAAGCTTTCTTT.

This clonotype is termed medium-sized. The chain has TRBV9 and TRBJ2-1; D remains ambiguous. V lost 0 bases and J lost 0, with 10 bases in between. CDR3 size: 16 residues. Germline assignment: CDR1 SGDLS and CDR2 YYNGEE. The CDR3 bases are TGTGCCAGCAGCGTAGTGACGGCCCCCTCCTACAATGAGCAGTTCTTC. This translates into CASSVVTAPSYNEQFF.

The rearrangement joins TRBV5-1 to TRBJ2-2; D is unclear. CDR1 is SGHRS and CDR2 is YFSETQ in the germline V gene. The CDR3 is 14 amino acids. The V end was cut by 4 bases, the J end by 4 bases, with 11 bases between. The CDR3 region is CASSLPGTTGELFF. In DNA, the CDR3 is TGCGCCAGCAGCCTCCCAGGAACCACCGGGGAGCTGTTTTTT.

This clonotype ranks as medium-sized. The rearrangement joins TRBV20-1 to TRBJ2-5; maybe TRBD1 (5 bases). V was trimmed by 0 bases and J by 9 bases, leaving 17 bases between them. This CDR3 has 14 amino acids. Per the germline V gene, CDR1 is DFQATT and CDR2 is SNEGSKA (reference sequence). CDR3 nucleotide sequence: TGCAGTGCTAGAGATCCCGCAGGGCCTCCCCCCCAGTACTTC. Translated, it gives CSARDPAGPPPQYF.

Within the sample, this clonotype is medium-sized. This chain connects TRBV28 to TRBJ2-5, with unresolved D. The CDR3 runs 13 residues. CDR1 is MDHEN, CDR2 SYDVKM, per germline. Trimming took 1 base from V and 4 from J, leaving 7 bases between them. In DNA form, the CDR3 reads TGTGCCAGCAGTTTATTAGGGCGAGAGACCCAGTACTTC. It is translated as CASSLLGRETQYF. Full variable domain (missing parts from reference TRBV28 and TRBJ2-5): DVKVTQSSRYLVKRTGEKVFLECVQDMDHENMFWYRQDPGLGLRLIYFSYDVKMKEKGDIPEGYSVSREKKERFSLILESASTNQTSMYLCASSLLGRETQYFGPGTRLLVL.

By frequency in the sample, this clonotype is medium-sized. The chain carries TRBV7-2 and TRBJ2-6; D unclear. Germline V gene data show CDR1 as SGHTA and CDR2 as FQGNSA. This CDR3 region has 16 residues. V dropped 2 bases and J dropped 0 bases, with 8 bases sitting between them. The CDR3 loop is CASSLRQISGANVLTF. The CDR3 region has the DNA TGTGCCAGCAGCTTACGGCAGATCTCTGGGGCCAACGTCCTGACTTTC.

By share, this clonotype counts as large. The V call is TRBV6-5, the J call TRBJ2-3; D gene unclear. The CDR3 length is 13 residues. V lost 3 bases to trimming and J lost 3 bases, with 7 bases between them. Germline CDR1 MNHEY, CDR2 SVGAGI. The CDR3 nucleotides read TGTGCCAGCAGTTATTCTACAACAGATACGCAGTATTTT. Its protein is CASSYSTTDTQYF.

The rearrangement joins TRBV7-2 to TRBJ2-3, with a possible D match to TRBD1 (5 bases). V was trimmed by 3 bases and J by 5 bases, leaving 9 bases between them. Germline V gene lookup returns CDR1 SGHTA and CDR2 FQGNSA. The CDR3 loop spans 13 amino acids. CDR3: CASSFGAGDTQYF. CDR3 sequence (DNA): TGTGCCAGCAGCTTTGGGGCTGGAGATACGCAGTATTTT.

The CDR3: CASSFGLAGDGAGELFF. CDR3 in DNA: TGTGCCAGCAGCTTCGGGCTAGCGGGGGATGGCGCCGGGGAGCTGTTTTTT. The gene calls are TRBV7-9 and TRBJ2-2; TRBD2 matches 10 bases. The CDR3 spans 17 residues. The V and J ends lost 3 bases and 6 bases, in that order; junction bases with no gene match: 10. Germline CDR1 is SEHNR and CDR2 is FQNEAQ (reference sequence).

The CDR3 loop reads CASSYPARVRSGELFF. CDR3 nucleotide sequence: TGTGCCAGCAGTTACCCCGCCAGGGTAAGGTCCGGGGAGCTGTTTTTT. The chain employs TRBV6-2 or TRBV6-3 and TRBJ2-2, with a possible D match to TRBD1 (5 bases). This CDR3 has 16 amino acids. Germline CDR1 and CDR2: MNHEY and SVGEGT. V lost 2 bases to trimming and J lost 6 bases, with 16 bases between them.

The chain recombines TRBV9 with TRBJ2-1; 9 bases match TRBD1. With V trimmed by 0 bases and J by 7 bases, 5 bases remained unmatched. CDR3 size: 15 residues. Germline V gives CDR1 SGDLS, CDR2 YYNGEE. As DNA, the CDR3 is TGTGCCAGCAGCGTAGATGGACAGGGGAGGAATGAGCAGTTCTTC. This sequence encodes CASSVDGQGRNEQFF.

CDR3 residues: CASSLEAGVSYEQYF. CDR3 coding DNA: TGTGCCAGCAGCTTAGAGGCAGGTGTCTCCTACGAGCAGTACTTC. The J gene is TRBJ2-7, the V gene TRBV7-9; D is uncertain. Trimming cost V 1 base and J 0 bases, with 10 bases left between them. Germline CDR1 SEHNR, CDR2 FQNEAQ (reference sequence). This CDR3 contains 15 residues.

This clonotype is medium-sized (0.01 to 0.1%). The CDR3 DNA reads as TGTGCCACCAGCAGTCGCAGGGAATCACGCGAGCAGTACTTC. It specifies CATSSRRESREQYF. The V call is TRBV15, the J call TRBJ2-7; possible D gene TRBD1, 5 bases. Trimming took 3 bases from V and 6 from J, leaving 15 bases between them. Germline V lookup: CDR1 LNHNV, CDR2 YYDKDF (reference sequence). The CDR3 is made up of 14 amino acids.

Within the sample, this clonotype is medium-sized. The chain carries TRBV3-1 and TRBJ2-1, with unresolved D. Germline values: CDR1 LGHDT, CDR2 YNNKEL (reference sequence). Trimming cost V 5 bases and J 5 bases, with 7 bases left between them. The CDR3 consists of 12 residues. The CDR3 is CASSNRHNEQFF. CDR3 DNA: TGTGCCAGCAGCAACCGGCACAATGAGCAGTTCTTC.

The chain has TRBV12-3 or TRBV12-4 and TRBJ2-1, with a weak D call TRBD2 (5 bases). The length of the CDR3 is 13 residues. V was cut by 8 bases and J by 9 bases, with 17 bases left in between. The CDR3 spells CASRSGESLEQFF. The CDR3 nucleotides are TGTGCCAGCCGATCCGGGGAATCCCTTGAGCAGTTCTTC.

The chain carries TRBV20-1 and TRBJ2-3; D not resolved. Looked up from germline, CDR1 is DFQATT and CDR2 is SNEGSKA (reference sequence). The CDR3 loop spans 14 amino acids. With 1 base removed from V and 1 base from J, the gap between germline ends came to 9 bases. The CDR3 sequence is CSARVTSGTDTQYF. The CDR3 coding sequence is TGCAGTGCTAGAGTTACCTCGGGCACAGATACGCAGTATTTT.

The CDR3 here is CASSSREWAFF. Written as DNA, the CDR3 is TGTGCCAGCAGTTCCAGGGAATGGGCTTTCTTT. The chain uses TRBV6-2 or TRBV6-3 and TRBJ1-1, with a tentative D call TRBD1 (5 bases). There are 11 residues in the CDR3. Germline-derived CDR1 and CDR2 are MNHEY and SVGEGT. Trimming stripped 4 bases from V and 11 bases from J, with 11 bases between.

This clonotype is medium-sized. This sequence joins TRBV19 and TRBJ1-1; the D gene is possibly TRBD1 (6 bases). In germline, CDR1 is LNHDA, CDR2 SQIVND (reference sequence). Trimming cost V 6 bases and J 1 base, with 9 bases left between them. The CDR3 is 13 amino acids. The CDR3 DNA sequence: TGTGCCAGTAGAACGACAGGGAACACTGAAGCTTTCTTT. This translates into CASRTTGNTEAFF. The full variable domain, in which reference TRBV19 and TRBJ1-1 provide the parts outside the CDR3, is DGGITQSPKYLFRKEGQNVTLSCEQNLNHDAMYWYRQDPGQGLRLIYYSQIVNDFQKGDIAEGYSVSREKKESFPLTVTSAQKNPTAFYLCASRTTGNTEAFFGQGTRLTVV.

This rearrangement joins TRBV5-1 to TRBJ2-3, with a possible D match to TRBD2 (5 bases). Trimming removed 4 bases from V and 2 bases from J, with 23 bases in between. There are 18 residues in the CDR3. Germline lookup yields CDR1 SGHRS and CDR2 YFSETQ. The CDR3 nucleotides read TGCGCCAGCAGCCCTCGATCTGGGTGGAGGCTTATCACAGATACGCAGTATTTT. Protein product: CASSPRSGWRLITDTQYF.

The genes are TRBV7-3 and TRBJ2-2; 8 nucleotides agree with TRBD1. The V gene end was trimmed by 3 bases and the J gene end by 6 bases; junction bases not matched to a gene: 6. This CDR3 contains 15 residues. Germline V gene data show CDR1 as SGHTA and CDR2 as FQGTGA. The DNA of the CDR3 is TGTGCCAGCAGCTTGTTAGGACAGGGTCCCGGGGAGCTGTTTTTT. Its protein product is CASSLLGQGPGELFF.

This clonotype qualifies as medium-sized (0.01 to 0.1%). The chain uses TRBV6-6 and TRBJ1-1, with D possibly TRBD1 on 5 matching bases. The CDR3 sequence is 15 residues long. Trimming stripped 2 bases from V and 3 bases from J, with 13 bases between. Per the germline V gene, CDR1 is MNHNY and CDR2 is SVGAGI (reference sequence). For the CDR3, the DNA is TGTGCCAGCAGTTACAAGCCGGGGACTTACACTGAAGCTTTCTTT. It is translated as CASSYKPGTYTEAFF.

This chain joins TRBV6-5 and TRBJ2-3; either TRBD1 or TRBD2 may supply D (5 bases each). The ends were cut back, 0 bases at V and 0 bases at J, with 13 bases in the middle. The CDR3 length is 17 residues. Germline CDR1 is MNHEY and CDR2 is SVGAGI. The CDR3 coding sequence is TGTGCCAGCAGTTACTCGAGCGTGTGGGGGAGCACAGATACGCAGTATTTT. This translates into CASSYSSVWGSTDTQYF.

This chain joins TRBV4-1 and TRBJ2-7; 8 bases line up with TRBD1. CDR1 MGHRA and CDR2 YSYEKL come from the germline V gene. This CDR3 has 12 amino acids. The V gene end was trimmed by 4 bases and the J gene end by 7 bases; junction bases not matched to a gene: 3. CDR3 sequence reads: CASSRTGGEQYF. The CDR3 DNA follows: TGCGCCAGCAGCCGAACAGGGGGTGAGCAGTACTTC.

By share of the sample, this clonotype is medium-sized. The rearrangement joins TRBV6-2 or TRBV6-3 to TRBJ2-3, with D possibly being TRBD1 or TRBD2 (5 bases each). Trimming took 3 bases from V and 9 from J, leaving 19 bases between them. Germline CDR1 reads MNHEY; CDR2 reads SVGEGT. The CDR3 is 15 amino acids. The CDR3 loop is CASSYTWDPGHTQYF. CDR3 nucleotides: TGTGCCAGCAGTTATACGTGGGACCCGGGTCACACGCAGTATTTT.

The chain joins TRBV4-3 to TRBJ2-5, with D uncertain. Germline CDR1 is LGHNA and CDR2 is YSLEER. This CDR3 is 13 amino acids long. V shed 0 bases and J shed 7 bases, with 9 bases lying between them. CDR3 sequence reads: CASSQEALGTQYF. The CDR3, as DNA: TGCGCCAGCAGCCAAGAGGCATTAGGGACCCAGTACTTC.

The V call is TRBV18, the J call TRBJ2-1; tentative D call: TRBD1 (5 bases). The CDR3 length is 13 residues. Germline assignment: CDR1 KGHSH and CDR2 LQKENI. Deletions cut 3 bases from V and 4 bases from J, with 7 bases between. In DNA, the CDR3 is TGTGCCAGCTCACCTAAGGGGTACAATGAGCAGTTCTTC. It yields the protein CASSPKGYNEQFF.

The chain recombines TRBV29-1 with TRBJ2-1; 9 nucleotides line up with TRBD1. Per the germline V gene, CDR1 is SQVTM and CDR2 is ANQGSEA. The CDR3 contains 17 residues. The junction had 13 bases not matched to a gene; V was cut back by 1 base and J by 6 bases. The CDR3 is CSVEGYRGQTVINEQFF. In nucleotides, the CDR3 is TGCAGCGTTGAAGGATACAGGGGGCAAACAGTCATCAATGAGCAGTTCTTC.

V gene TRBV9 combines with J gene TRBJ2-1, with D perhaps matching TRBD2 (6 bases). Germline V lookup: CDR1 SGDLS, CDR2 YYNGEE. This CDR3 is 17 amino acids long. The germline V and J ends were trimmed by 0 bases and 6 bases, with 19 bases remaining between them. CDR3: CASSVASTSPISNEQFF. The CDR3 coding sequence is TGTGCCAGCAGCGTAGCCTCTACTAGCCCGATAAGCAATGAGCAGTTCTTC.

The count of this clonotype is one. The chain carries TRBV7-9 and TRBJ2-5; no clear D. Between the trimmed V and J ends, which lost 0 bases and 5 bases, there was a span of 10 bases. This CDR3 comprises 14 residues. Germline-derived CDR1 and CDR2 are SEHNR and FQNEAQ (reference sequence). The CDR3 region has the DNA TGTGCCAGCAGCTTAGCCAGCCGGTGGGAGACCCAGTACTTC. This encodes CASSLASRWETQYF. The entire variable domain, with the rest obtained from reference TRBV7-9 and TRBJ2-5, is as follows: DTGVSQNPRHKITKRGQNVTFRCDPISEHNRLYWYRQTLGQGPEFLTYFQNEAQLEKSRLLSDRFSAERPKGSFSTLEIQRTEQGDSAMYLCASSLASRWETQYFGPGTRLLVL.

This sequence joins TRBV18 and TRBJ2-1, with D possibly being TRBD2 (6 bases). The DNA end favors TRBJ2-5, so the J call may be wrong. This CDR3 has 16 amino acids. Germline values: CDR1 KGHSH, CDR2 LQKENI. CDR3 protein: CASSPPGLAITETQYF. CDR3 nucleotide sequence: TGTGCCAGCTCACCACCGGGGCTAGCGATAACAGAGACCCAGTACTTC.

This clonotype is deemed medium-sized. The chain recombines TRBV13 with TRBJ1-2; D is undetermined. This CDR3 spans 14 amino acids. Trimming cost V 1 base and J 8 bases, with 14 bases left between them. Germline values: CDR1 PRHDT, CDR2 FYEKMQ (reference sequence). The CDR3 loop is CASSLVGRPWGYTF. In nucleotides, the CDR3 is TGTGCCAGCAGCTTAGTGGGCAGGCCCTGGGGCTACACCTTC.